These T cell receptor beta chains were read from a single sample in a study of CD8+ T cells in alopecia areata. Sequenced by immunoSEQ multiplex PCR; TCRdb stores in-frame clones only, minus some. The sample has 170,000 or so clones; about 63% are singletons. The sample in question was CD4+ T cells sorted from blood, obtained at week 0. Receptors originate from a human donor with alopecia areata. CDR3s include the opening cysteine and the closing phenylalanine or tryptophan. The order of the fields is clone size, J gene, V gene, D gene, CDR3 DNA, CDR3 protein. D genes are given only for firm matches. The size of a clone is reported for some rows only, either as once, few or many, or as a class for expanded clones.

>.|TRBJ1-4|TRBV30|.
TGTGCCTGGAGTATCAACCGGGACCCAGAAAAACTGTTTTTT
CAWSINRDPEKLFF
>.|TRBJ1-2|TRBV5-6|TRBD1
TGTGCCAGCAGCTTGGGACAGGGGAATGGCTACACCTTC
CASSLGQGNGYTF
>.|TRBJ2-5|TRBV29-1|.
TGCAGCGTTTCTGACACAGGCCAAGAGACCCAGTACTTC
CSVSDTGQETQYF
>few|TRBJ1-6|TRBV29-1|.
TGCAGCGCAGGGAATAATAATTCACCCCTCCACTTT
CSAGNNNSPLHF
>.|TRBJ2-1|TRBV15|TRBD2
TGTGCCACCAGCCCTCCTGTGGGGGCGGGGGGTGACCCTCGGCAGTTCTTC
CATSPPVGAGGDPRQFF
>.|TRBJ1-2|TRBV19|.
TGTGCCAGTACCCAAGGGGGGATTGGTAGGTCGGATGGCTACACCTTC
CASTQGGIGRSDGYTF
>.|TRBJ1-5|TRBV5-1|.
TGCGCCAGCAGCTTGGACGGTGGGGGCAATCAGCCCCAGCATTTT
CASSLDGGGNQPQHF
>few|TRBJ2-5|TRBV7-3|TRBD2
TGTGCCAGCGGAAAAAACGGGGGGTTCCAAGAGACCCAGTACTTC
CASGKNGGFQETQYF
>.|TRBJ2-7|TRBV4-3|.
TGCGCCAGCAGCCAAACCGGGACAAGCGTAGACGAGCAGTACTTC
CASSQTGTSVDEQYF
>.|TRBJ2-2|TRBV9|TRBD1
TGTGCCAGCAGCTCCTCGATCCGGGGACAGGGAAAGACCGGGGAGCTGTTTTTT
CASSSSIRGQGKTGELFF
>.|TRBJ1-1|TRBV7-8|.
TGTGCCAGCAGCTTAGTTGCTAAGCGGACTGAAGCTTTCTTT
CASSLVAKRTEAFF
>.|TRBJ2-7|TRBV11-3|.
TGTGCCAGCAGCTTAGTGCAGGACGACGAGCAGTACTTC
CASSLVQDDEQYF
>once|TRBJ1-6|TRBV19|.
TGTGCCAGTAGTATAGTTCCAGGGCCTTCACCCCTCCACTTT
CASSIVPGPSPLHF
>.|TRBJ1-1|TRBV5-1|.
TGCGCCAGCAGCTTGGAAGGAGATCGAATGAACACTGAAGCTTTCTTT
CASSLEGDRMNTEAFF
>.|TRBJ2-7|TRBV29-1|.
TGCAGGGCTCTCCGAGAAGGCTACGAGCAGTACTTC
CRALREGYEQYF
>.|TRBJ2-6|TRBV7-8|.
TGTGCCAGCAGCTTATCGAAACTGGCTGGGGCCAACGTCCTGACTTTC
CASSLSKLAGANVLTF
>few|TRBJ1-1|TRBV5-6|.
TGTGCCAGCAGCCTCGCAGCCCGCATGAACACTGAAGCTTTCTTT
CASSLAARMNTEAFF
>.|TRBJ2-7|TRBV25-1|.
TGTGCCAGCAGTGAATGGAGTGACTCCGAGCAGTACTTC
CASSEWSDSEQYF
>.|TRBJ2-1|TRBV11-2|.
TGTGCCAGCAGACGCCTGGGAATAGCCAATTCTCCCAATGAGCAGTTCTTC
CASRRLGIANSPNEQFF
>.|TRBJ1-1|TRBV5-1|.
TGCGCCAGCAGCCAAAGATTGAACACTGAAGCTTTCTTT
CASSQRLNTEAFF
>few|TRBJ1-1|TRBV29-1|.
TGCAGCGTTGGGCACAGGGTGGGACACACTGAAGCTTTCTTT
CSVGHRVGHTEAFF
>.|TRBJ1-1|TRBV29-1|.
TGCAGCGTAAGTTTTGGTTTGAACACTGAAGCTTTCTTT
CSVSFGLNTEAFF
>.|TRBJ2-2|TRBV25-1|.
TGTGCCAGCAGGGGGTTTACAGGTCACGGGGAGCTGTTTTTT
CASRGFTGHGELFF
>.|TRBJ2-7|TRBV2|.
TGTGCCAGCAGGGACACAGGGAGTCGCTCCTACGAGCAGTACTTC
CASRDTGSRSYEQYF
>few|TRBJ1-1|TRBV29-1|.
TGCAGCGCCGTGGGTAACACTGAAGCTTTCTTT
CSAVGNTEAFF
>.|TRBJ2-2|TRBV7-2|.
TGTGCCAGCAGCTTAGCGCGGGCCGGGGAGCTGTTTTTT
CASSLARAGELFF
>.|TRBJ2-7|TRBV10-3|TRBD2
TGTGCCAGCACGGGACTAGCGTCATACGAGCAGTACTTC
CASTGLASYEQYF
>.|TRBJ2-1|TRBV5-1|.
TGCGCCAGCAGCTTGACGAATGAGCAGTTCTTC
CASSLTNEQFF
>.|TRBJ2-1|TRBV2|TRBD2
TGTGCCAGCAGTCTACCGCCAGGAGCGGGGGGATCATACAATGAGCAGTTCTTC
CASSLPPGAGGSYNEQFF
>.|TRBJ2-3|TRBV7-8|TRBD2
TGTGCCAGCAGCAGACTAGCGGGGGTTGGGACAGATACGCAGTATTTT
CASSRLAGVGTDTQYF
>.|TRBJ1-6|TRBV28|.
TGTGCCAGCAGAGGGGTGGAATCACCCCTCCACTTT
CASRGVESPLHF
>.|TRBJ1-2|TRBV11-3|.
TGTGCCAGCAGCTTAGGCCAGGGAAATGGCTACACCTTC
CASSLGQGNGYTF
>.|TRBJ2-3|TRBV5-1|TRBD2
TGCGCCAGCAGCTCCGGGACTAGCGGGGGGGATACGCAGTATTTT
CASSSGTSGGDTQYF
>few|TRBJ1-6|TRBV10-3|.
TGTGCCATAAAGAGCTCCTATAATTCACCCCTCCACTTT
CAIKSSYNSPLHF
>.|TRBJ2-7|TRBV14|.
TGTGCCAGCAGCCAAGGTCAGGGATGGAACGAGCAGTACTTC
CASSQGQGWNEQYF
>.|TRBJ2-7|TRBV2|TRBD1
TGTGCCAGCAGCGCAGGGACAGGGGGTTACGAGCAGTACTTC
CASSAGTGGYEQYF
>.|TRBJ2-1|TRBV27|.
TGTGCCAGCAAAGGTCGAGGTGAGCAGTTCTTC
CASKGRGEQFF
>few|TRBJ2-7|TRBV14|.
TGTGCCAGCAGCCAATGGGACGGAGGGTACTACGAGCAGTACTTC
CASSQWDGGYYEQYF
>.|TRBJ1-2|TRBV4-2|.
TGTGCCAGCAGCCAAGAAGGCAACTATGGCTACACCTTC
CASSQEGNYGYTF
>.|TRBJ2-5|TRBV4-1|TRBD1
TGCGCCAGCAGTCCGAACCAACAGGGGGCGATTAACGCCCAAGAGACCCAGTACTTC
CASSPNQQGAINAQETQYF
>few|TRBJ2-1|TRBV29-1|.
TGCAGCGTTGACCCGGTCAATGAGCAGTTCTTC
CSVDPVNEQFF
>.|TRBJ2-3|TRBV29-1|.
TGCAGCGTACAATTACTCACAGATACGCAGTATTTT
CSVQLLTDTQYF
>.|TRBJ1-2|TRBV30|.
TGTGCCGCAGGGACACGGATCCTAGAATATGGCTACACCTTC
CAAGTRILEYGYTF
>.|TRBJ2-2|TRBV5-1|.
TGCGCCAGCAGCTTGACAGGTAGCGGAACCGGGGAGCTGTTTTTT
CASSLTGSGTGELFF
>.|TRBJ1-4|TRBV5-1|.
TGCGCCAGCAGCCAGGACGGAGAATATAATGAAAAACTGTTTTTT
CASSQDGEYNEKLFF
>.|TRBJ2-1|TRBV18|TRBD2
TGTGCCAGCTCACCCTCGGGGAGGGGAACCGATGAGCAGTTCTTC
CASSPSGRGTDEQFF
>.|TRBJ2-3|TRBV2|.
TGTGCCAGCAGTTACACAGATACGCAGTATTTT
CASSYTDTQYF
>.|TRBJ1-2|TRBV6-5|TRBD1
TGTGCCAGTTACAGGGGGCAGGGTGGCTACACCTTC
CASYRGQGGYTF
>.|TRBJ1-5|TRBV5-6|.
TGTGCCAGCAGCTTGCGAAACAATCAGCCCCAGCATTTT
CASSLRNNQPQHF
>.|TRBJ2-7|TRBV30|.
TGTGCCTGGAGTACCAAGCCGGGGGCCTCCTACGAGCAGTACTTC
CAWSTKPGASYEQYF
>.|TRBJ2-5|TRBV4-2|.
TGTGCCAGCAGCCAAGTCCTCCAAGAGACCCAGTACTTC
CASSQVLQETQYF
>.|TRBJ2-7|TRBV2|.
TGTGCCAGCAGTGAAGAGGGCCAGACTCTGTACTTC
CASSEEGQTLYF